These 15 T cell receptor beta chains were sequenced from one sample in a study of T cell responses to AZD1222 COVID-19 vaccine. Method: immunoSEQ multiplex PCR; TCRdb's copy keeps in-frame clones and lacks some. The table has 150,000 to 200,000 clones, about 86% seen once. The material was peripheral blood, obtained on day 0 of AZD1222 vaccination. Receptors were obtained from an adult in good health.

The chain combines TRBV2 with TRBJ1-1, with a weak D call TRBD1 (5 bases). The CDR3 runs to 13 residues. Germline V lookup: CDR1 SNHLY, CDR2 FYNNEI. Trimming pared 5 bases from V and 6 bases from J, leaving 13 bases between. The DNA of the CDR3 is TGTGCCAGCAGTAAAGGGGTATTGTCTGAAGCTTTCTTT. It encodes CASSKGVLSEAFF.

The chain employs TRBV3-1 (or the pseudogene TRBV3-2) and TRBJ1-1; maybe TRBD1 (5 bases). CDR1 LGHDT and CDR2 YNNKEL come from the germline V gene (reference sequence). The V gene lost 1 base and the J gene lost 1 base, with 13 bases spanning the gap. The CDR3 has 16 residues. The CDR3 DNA is TGTGCCAGCAGCCAAGGGGTCGCAGGGCAGAACACTGAAGCTTTCTTT. This translates into CASSQGVAGQNTEAFF.

The rearrangement uses TRBV28 and TRBJ2-1; 7 nucleotides agree with TRBD2. V was pared by 3 bases and J by 6 bases, with 8 bases of the junction left unmatched. This CDR3 region has 15 residues. The germline V gene has CDR1 MDHEN and CDR2 SYDVKM. CDR3 loop: CASSFLSGESNEQFF. CDR3 DNA: TGTGCCAGCAGTTTCCTAAGCGGGGAAAGCAATGAGCAGTTCTTC.

The gene calls are TRBV10-3 and TRBJ2-7; 8 positions match TRBD1. The CDR3 is 15 residues long. Trimming at V came to 3 bases and at J to 11 bases, leaving 15 bases not matched to a gene. Germline CDR1 ENHRY, CDR2 SYGVKD. CDR3 in DNA: TGTGCCATCAGTGAAGCCGGGACAGGCCCCAACCGGGAGTACTTC. It is translated as CAISEAGTGPNREYF.

The chain carries TRBV6-5 and TRBJ2-7; D is ambiguous. The CDR3 loop spans 14 amino acids. CDR1 and CDR2 (germline): MNHEY, SVGAGI. V dropped 10 bases and J dropped 0 bases, with 16 bases sitting between them. CDR3 nucleotide sequence: TGTGCCACCGAATCCCCCCTCAGCTCCTACGAGCAGTACTTC. Residues: CATESPLSSYEQYF.

The chain recombines TRBV7-9 with TRBJ2-7; TRBD2 matches 7 bases. The CDR3 runs to 11 residues. After removal of 8 bases from V and 9 bases from J, the junction contained 7 bases not matched to a gene. Germline lookup yields CDR1 SEHNR and CDR2 FQNEAQ (reference sequence). In DNA, the CDR3 is TGTGCCAGCGGCGCGGGGGAGACGCAGTACTTC. This sequence encodes CASGAGETQYF. The entire variable domain, with the rest obtained from reference TRBV7-9 and TRBJ2-7, is as follows: DTGVSQNPRHKITKRGQNVTFRCDPISEHNRLYWYRQTLGQGPEFLTYFQNEAQLEKSRLLSDRFSAERPKGSFSTLEIQRTEQGDSAMYLCASGAGETQYFGPGTRLTVT.

The CDR3 coding sequence is TGTGCCAGCAGCACACAGTTTTATGGCTACACCTTC. Amino acid sequence: CASSTQFYGYTF. The chain recombines TRBV5-6 with TRBJ1-2, with D unclear. V was cut by 4 bases and J by 5 bases, with 9 bases left in between. The CDR3 is made up of 12 amino acids. Germline V gene data show CDR1 as SGHDT and CDR2 as YYEEEE. The full variable domain, with the rest looked up from reference TRBV5-6 and TRBJ1-2, is DAGVTQSPTHLIKTRGQQVTLRCSPKSGHDTVSWYQQALGQGPQFIFQYYEEEERQRGNFPDRFSGHQFPNYSSELNVNALLLGDSALYLCASSTQFYGYTFGSGTRLTVV.

The chain links TRBV30 to TRBJ2-6; weak D call: TRBD2 (5 bases). Germline loops: CDR1 GTSNPN, CDR2 SVGIG (reference sequence). Trimming pared 5 bases from V and 2 bases from J, leaving 10 bases between. The CDR3 is 14 residues long. This CDR3 reads CAWERGTGANVLTF. In nucleotides, the CDR3 is TGTGCCTGGGAACGGGGAACTGGGGCCAACGTCCTGACTTTC.

This sequence joins TRBV6-5 and TRBJ1-2; possible D gene TRBD1, 6 bases. V was cut by 6 bases and J by 0 bases, with 14 bases left in between. Looked up from germline, CDR1 is MNHEY and CDR2 is SVGAGI. This CDR3 has 15 amino acids. The CDR3 region is CASRKTGIANYGYTF. As DNA, the CDR3 is TGTGCCAGCAGGAAAACAGGGATAGCTAACTATGGCTACACCTTC.

The chain links TRBV4-1 to TRBJ1-6; D uncertain. Trimming took 0 bases from V and 5 from J, leaving 8 bases between them. The CDR3 is 15 residues long. Germline V CDR1 and CDR2: MGHRA, YSYEKL. The CDR3 sequence is CASSQEGLDNSPLHF. DNA of the CDR3: TGCGCCAGCAGCCAAGAGGGGTTGGATAATTCACCCCTCCACTTT.

This chain links TRBV3-1 (or the pseudogene TRBV3-2) with TRBJ2-7; D tentatively fits TRBD1 or TRBD2 (5 bases each). The V and J ends lost 0 bases and 11 bases respectively, with 17 bases between them. The CDR3 contains 14 residues. Per the germline V gene, CDR1 is LGHDT and CDR2 is YNNKEL (reference sequence). Here the CDR3 DNA reads TGTGCCAGCAGCCAAGATGATTGGGGACCGACGAAGTACTTC. Translated, it gives CASSQDDWGPTKYF.

The V and J genes are TRBV28 and TRBJ1-4; D might be TRBD1 (5 bases). Germline values: CDR1 MDHEN, CDR2 SYDVKM. V dropped 6 bases and J dropped 7 bases, with 21 bases sitting between them. CDR3 length: 16 amino acids. CDR3 sequence: CASSPVVGRGSEKLFF. DNA for the CDR3: TGTGCCAGCAGCCCGGTGGTGGGGCGCGGGAGTGAAAAACTGTTTTTT.

V is TRBV5-1 and J is TRBJ1-2; D perhaps matches TRBD1 (5 bases). The V end was cut by 4 bases, the J end by 6 bases, with 22 bases between. From germline, CDR1 is SGHRS and CDR2 YFSETQ. The CDR3 runs to 16 residues. The CDR3 bases are TGCGCCAGCAGCCTGCTGAGGGCCCAAGGGACCCATGGCTACACCTTC. Amino acid sequence: CASSLLRAQGTHGYTF.

A single count supports this clone. The chain joins TRBV6-2 or TRBV6-3 to TRBJ1-1, with no clear D. Trimming pared 2 bases from V and 1 base from J, leaving 14 bases between. Germline CDR1 reads MNHEY; CDR2 reads SVGEGT. This CDR3 comprises 16 residues. The CDR3, as DNA: TGTGCCAGCAGTTACGAGAGGAAGGGCAAGAACACTGAAGCTTTCTTT. Translation: CASSYERKGKNTEAFF.

The rearrangement links TRBV5-1 to TRBJ2-1; 9 bases map to TRBD2. The V segment lost 0 bases and the J segment 6 bases; nucleotides outside the gene matches: 10. The CDR3 is 17 residues long. Germline V gene lookup returns CDR1 SGHRS and CDR2 YFSETQ. The CDR3 is CASSLVGAGGPVNEQFF. The DNA of the CDR3 is TGCGCCAGCAGCTTGGTGGGCGCGGGGGGGCCGGTCAATGAGCAGTTCTTC.